These 18 T cell receptor beta chains were all obtained from the same sample, sequenced in a study of cytomegalovirus exposure and HLA in healthy donors. The PCR was carried out with 60 Vbeta primers and 13 Jbeta primers. Clones were read by immunoSEQ multiplex PCR, and TCRdb kept only the in-frame ones, dropping some. Among 110,000 or so clones listed, 65% to 75% were seen once. The sequencing input was PBMCs. The source is a woman aged 45-59 years in good health and CMV-seropositive.

CDR3 nucleotide sequence: TGTGCCAGCAGTCCCACAGGGACAGCTGGGGCCAACGTCCTGACTTTC. Its protein is CASSPTGTAGANVLTF. The genes are TRBV27 and TRBJ2-6, with 7 bases matching TRBD1. The germline V gene has CDR1 MNHEY and CDR2 SMNVEV (reference sequence). V lost 5 bases and J lost 2; bases outside the gene matches: 6. The CDR3 is 16 residues long.

The V gene is TRBV27, the J gene TRBJ1-2; D call uncertain. Germline V gene data show CDR1 as MNHEY and CDR2 as SMNVEV (reference sequence). Trimming cost V 7 bases and J 1 base, with 13 bases left between them. CDR3 length: 14 amino acids. Here the CDR3 reads CASNSAGLNYGYTF. The CDR3 nucleotides are TGTGCCAGCAACTCGGCTGGACTTAACTATGGCTACACCTTC.

This clone was picked up one time. The genes are TRBV9 and TRBJ1-1, with 8 bases fitting TRBD1. The germline gives CDR1 SGDLS, CDR2 YYNGEE. V shed 4 bases and J 1 base; nucleotides not matched to a gene: 9. The CDR3 runs to 16 residues. The CDR3 region is CASSPTGGTTNTEAFF. The CDR3, as DNA: TGTGCCAGCAGCCCCACAGGGGGAACTACGAACACTGAAGCTTTCTTT.

V and J are TRBV5-8 and TRBJ1-1; maybe TRBD1 (6 bases). Trimming cost V 5 bases and J 6 bases, with 17 bases left between them. The CDR3 loop spans 14 amino acids. The germline gives CDR1 SGHTS, CDR2 YDEGEE. This CDR3 is CASRKTNTGSEAFF. The CDR3 bases are TGTGCCAGCAGGAAAACGAACACAGGGTCTGAAGCTTTCTTT.

The chain couples TRBV7-2 to TRBJ2-7, with a weak D call TRBD1 (5 bases). V shed 6 bases and J shed 7 bases, with 25 bases lying between them. Germline V gene lookup returns CDR1 SGHTA and CDR2 FQGNSA. This CDR3 is built from 16 residues. CDR3 bases: TGTGCCAGCAGTTTGTTACCGGGTCCCTTTTCAGGGGAGCAGTACTTC. The encoded protein is CASSLLPGPFSGEQYF.

This chain uses TRBV4-2 with TRBJ2-1, with TRBD2 matching over 7 bases. This CDR3 region has 16 residues. Germline lookup yields CDR1 LGHNA and CDR2 YNFKEQ. V dropped 0 bases and J dropped 9; count of bases not matched to a gene: 11. The CDR3 DNA reads TGTGCCAGCAGCCAAGATACGGGGCGGGGGTTGAGTGAGCAGTTCTTC. Residues: CASSQDTGRGLSEQFF.

This clone was found a few times. This sequence joins TRBV19 and TRBJ1-2; TRBD1 agrees at 9 bases. Per the germline V gene, CDR1 is LNHDA and CDR2 is SQIVND (reference sequence). This CDR3 has 15 residues. The J segment lost 0 bases and the V segment lost 5 bases, leaving 4 bases of the junction unmatched. The CDR3 sequence: CASSVGTGPNYGYTF. CDR3 nucleotide sequence: TGTGCCAGTAGTGTGGGGACAGGGCCTAACTATGGCTACACCTTC.

The chain has TRBV5-8 and TRBJ2-3; 10 bases line up with TRBD1. In germline, CDR1 is SGHTS, CDR2 YDEGEE. The CDR3 runs 16 residues. V was clipped by 4 bases and J by 3 bases; unmatched bases: 8. The CDR3 DNA reads TGTGCCAGCAGCCCCGGACAGGGGGTGGGGACAGATACGCAGTATTTT. The encoded protein is CASSPGQGVGTDTQYF.

This clone was counted a few times. V gene TRBV6-1 combines with J gene TRBJ2-7, with 8 bases identical to TRBD2. CDR3 length equals 15 residues. In germline, CDR1 is MNHNS, CDR2 SASEGT. Trimming at V came to 3 bases and at J to 3 bases, leaving 7 bases not matched to a gene. The CDR3 nucleotides are TGTGCCAGCAGTGAGCCAGCGGGAGTATACTACGAGCAGTACTTC. It translates to CASSEPAGVYYEQYF.

The chain couples TRBV7-2 to TRBJ1-1; unclear D gene. Germline V gene data show CDR1 as SGHTA and CDR2 as FQGNSA. The CDR3 runs to 14 residues. V lost 5 bases, J lost 5 bases, and 15 bases lay in between. The CDR3 DNA is TGTGCCAGCAGCCACCCAGGCTCGGGAACTGAAGCTTTCTTT. Translation: CASSHPGSGTEAFF.

The genes are TRBV4-2 and TRBJ1-2, with 9 positions matching TRBD1. There are 17 residues in the CDR3. Losses at the gene ends were 0 bases for V and 5 bases for J; bases not matched to a gene: 10. CDR1 and CDR2 from the germline V gene are LGHNA and YNFKEQ. Written as DNA, the CDR3 is TGTGCCAGCAGCCAAGAAATCGAGGGGACAGGGCGATATGGCTACACCTTC. This translates into CASSQEIEGTGRYGYTF.

The gene calls are TRBV7-8 and TRBJ2-3; D uncertain. This CDR3 region has 14 residues. The V gene lost 0 bases and the J gene lost 4 bases, with 8 bases spanning the gap. Germline-derived CDR1 and CDR2 are SGHVS and FQNEAQ. Here the CDR3 DNA reads TGTGCCAGCAGCTTAGCGCTCACTTCAGATACGCAGTATTTT. The encoded protein is CASSLALTSDTQYF.

This clone came up once. The chain joins TRBV7-2 to TRBJ2-7; 7 bases align to TRBD1. CDR3 length equals 13 residues. Per the germline V gene, CDR1 is SGHTA and CDR2 is FQGNSA. The J segment lost 4 bases and the V segment lost 5 bases, leaving 5 bases of the junction unmatched. The CDR3: CASSALQGYEQYF. CDR3 in DNA: TGTGCCAGCAGCGCGCTACAGGGGTACGAGCAGTACTTC.

V is TRBV7-2 and J is TRBJ1-3; the D gene is possibly TRBD1 (5 bases). The CDR3 loop spans 14 amino acids. With 5 bases removed from V and 9 bases from J, the gap between germline ends came to 17 bases. Per the germline V gene, CDR1 is SGHTA and CDR2 is FQGNSA. The CDR3, as DNA: TGTGCCAGCAGCCCCACCCCTGGGAGGGGCACCATATATTTT. Residues: CASSPTPGRGTIYF.

This clone came up once. The sample carries other DNA sequences with the same CDR3. J is TRBJ1-1 and V is TRBV18; no definite D call. The CDR3 has 13 residues. Germline V gene sequence: CDR1 KGHSH, CDR2 LQKENI. V lost 2 bases and J 1 base, leaving 5 bases between the germline ends. In DNA form, the CDR3 reads TGTGCCAGCTCACCAGGGCAGAACACTGAAGCTTTCTTT. Its translation: CASSPGQNTEAFF. The variable domain in full, with the rest retrieved from reference TRBV18 and TRBJ1-1, is NAGVMQNPRHLVRRRGQEARLRCSPMKGHSHVYWYRQLPEEGLKFMVYLQKENIIDESGMPKERFSAEFPKEGPSILRIQQVVRGDSAAYFCASSPGQNTEAFFGQGTRLTVV.

This clone was recorded a few times. The chain joins TRBV11-2 to TRBJ1-3, with D hard to call. CDR1 is SGHAT and CDR2 is FQNNGV in the germline V gene. The V and J ends lost 10 bases and 0 bases respectively, with 7 bases between them. The CDR3 consists of 12 residues. CDR3 bases: TGTGCCACCGGAGGCTCTGGAAACACCATATATTTT. It yields the protein CATGGSGNTIYF. Supplemented by reference TRBV11-2 and TRBJ1-3, the full variable domain reads EAGVAQSPRYKIIEKRQSVAFWCNPISGHATLYWYQQILGQGPKLLIQFQNNGVVDDSQLPKDRFSAERLKGVDSTLKIQPAKLEDSAVYLCATGGSGNTIYFGEGSWLTVV.

This rearrangement joins TRBV29-1 to TRBJ2-7, with 9 bases aligning to TRBD2. Germline-derived CDR1 and CDR2 are SQVTM and ANQGSEA. The CDR3 contains 14 residues. V was pared by 4 bases and J by 5 bases, with 9 bases of the junction left unmatched. In DNA form, the CDR3 reads TGCAGCGTTGTCTCGGCGGGGGGGCCAAACGAGCAGTACTTC. As protein: CSVVSAGGPNEQYF.

This rearrangement joins TRBV13 to TRBJ2-1; TRBD2 agrees at 9 bases. Germline-derived CDR1 and CDR2 are PRHDT and FYEKMQ (reference sequence). The CDR3 loop spans 18 amino acids. Unmatched junction bases numbered 15, after V lost 5 bases and J lost 4 bases. Here the CDR3 reads CASSILVGGGEGYNEQFF. CDR3 nucleotides: TGTGCCAGCAGCATACTTGTAGGCGGGGGGGAAGGGTACAATGAGCAGTTCTTC.